This T cell receptor beta chain was profiled in a study of blood T cell repertoires in COVID-19. The overall study: Samples representing acute and convalescent COVID-19 were sourced from the United States, Italy and Spain. The cDNA or gDNA used as material had been derived from T cells, B-cell-depleted T cells, or PBMCs.

Libraries were prepared by immunoSEQ multiplex PCR; TCRdb keeps only in-frame clonotypes and omits some of them. The sample shows 300,000 to 350,000 clones, roughly 90% of them seen only once. Recruits, aged roughly 18 to 89 years, lived in about two dozen US areas. In assigning cohorts, the study relied on participant-reported clinical history. V was clipped by 0 bases and J by 0 bases; unmatched bases: 5. Germline CDR1 and CDR2: SEHNR and FQNEAQ (reference sequence). The CDR3 is made up of 17 amino acids. Specimen: PBMCs or T cells enriched from blood (not recorded which). The chain joins TRBV7-9 to TRBJ2-4; the match to TRBD1 covers 7 bases. This TCR derives from a woman under 30 with acute COVID-19. As DNA, the CDR3 is TGTGCCAGCAGCTTAGCCTCAGGGACAGTAGCCAAAAACATTCAGTACTTC. This translates into CASSLASGTVAKNIQYF. The full variable domain, rest sourced from reference TRBV7-9 and TRBJ2-4, is DTGVSQNPRHKITKRGQNVTFRCDPISEHNRLYWYRQTLGQGPEFLTYFQNEAQLEKSRLLSDRFSAERPKGSFSTLEIQRTEQGDSAMYLCASSLASGTVAKNIQYFGAGTRLSVL.